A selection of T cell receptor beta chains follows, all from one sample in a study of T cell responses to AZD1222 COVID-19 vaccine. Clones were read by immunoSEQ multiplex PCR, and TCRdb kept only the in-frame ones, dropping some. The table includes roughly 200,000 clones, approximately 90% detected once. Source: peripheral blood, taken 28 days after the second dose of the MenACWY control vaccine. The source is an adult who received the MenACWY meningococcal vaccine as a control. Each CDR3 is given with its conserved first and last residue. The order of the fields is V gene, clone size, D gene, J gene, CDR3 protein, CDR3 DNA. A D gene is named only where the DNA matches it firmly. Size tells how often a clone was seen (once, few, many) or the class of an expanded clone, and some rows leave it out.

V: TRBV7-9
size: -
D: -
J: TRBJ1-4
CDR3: CASSPNEKLFF
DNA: TGTGCCAGCAGCCCTAATGAAAAACTGTTTTTT

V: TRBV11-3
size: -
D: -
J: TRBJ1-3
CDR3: CASSEERNTIYF
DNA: TGTGCCAGCAGCGAGGAGAGAAACACCATATATTTT

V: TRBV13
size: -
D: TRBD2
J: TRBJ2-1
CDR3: CASSLTSGRANEQFF
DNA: TGTGCCAGCAGCTTGACTAGCGGGCGGGCCAATGAGCAGTTCTTC

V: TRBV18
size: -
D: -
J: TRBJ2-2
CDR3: CASSPKTGELFF
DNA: TGTGCCAGCTCACCCAAAACCGGGGAGCTGTTTTTT

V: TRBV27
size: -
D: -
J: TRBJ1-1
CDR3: CASRVGPYTEAFF
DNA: TGTGCCAGCAGGGTAGGGCCTTACACTGAAGCTTTCTTT

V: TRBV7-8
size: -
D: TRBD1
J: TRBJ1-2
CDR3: CASSPNRGHGYTF
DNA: TGTGCCAGCAGCCCGAACAGGGGGCATGGCTACACCTTC

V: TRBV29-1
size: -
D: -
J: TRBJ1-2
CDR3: CSSGVLVGGYTF
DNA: TGCAGCTCAGGGGTCCTGGTAGGTGGCTACACCTTC

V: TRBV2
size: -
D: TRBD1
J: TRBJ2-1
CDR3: CASSEDRPNYNEQFF
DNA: TGTGCCAGCAGCGAGGACAGGCCGAATTACAATGAGCAGTTCTTC

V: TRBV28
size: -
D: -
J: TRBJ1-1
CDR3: CASSLPLPWGGNTEAFF
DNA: TGTGCCAGCAGTTTACCCCTCCCTTGGGGGGGTAACACTGAAGCTTTCTTT

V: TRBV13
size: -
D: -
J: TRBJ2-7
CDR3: CASSLAGSSYEQYF
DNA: TGTGCCAGCAGCTTAGCGGGGAGCTCCTACGAGCAGTACTTC

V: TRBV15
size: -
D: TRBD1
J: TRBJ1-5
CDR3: CATSRAGTGGWSNQPQHF
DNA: TGTGCCACCAGCAGAGCCGGGACAGGGGGCTGGAGCAATCAGCCCCAGCATTTT

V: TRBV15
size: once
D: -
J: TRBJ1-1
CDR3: CATSMGYTEAFF
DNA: TGTGCCACCAGCATGGGGTATACTGAAGCTTTCTTT

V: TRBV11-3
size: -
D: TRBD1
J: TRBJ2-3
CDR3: CAIKTGGTSTDTQYF
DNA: TGTGCCATTAAGACAGGGGGAACTAGCACAGATACGCAGTATTTT

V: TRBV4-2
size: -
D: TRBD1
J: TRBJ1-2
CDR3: CASSQAGTGIYGYTF
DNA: TGTGCCAGCAGCCAAGCCGGGACAGGGATTTATGGCTACACCTTC

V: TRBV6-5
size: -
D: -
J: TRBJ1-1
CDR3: CASSYTLEATEAFF
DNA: TGTGCCAGCAGTTACACATTGGAGGCCACTGAAGCTTTCTTT

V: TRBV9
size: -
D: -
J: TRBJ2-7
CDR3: CASSVTALGEQYF
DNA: TGTGCCAGCAGCGTAACCGCATTGGGGGAGCAGTACTTC

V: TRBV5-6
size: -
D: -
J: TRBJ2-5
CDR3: CASSHRLGQGNVGETQYF
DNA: TGTGCCAGCAGCCATCGCCTAGGGCAGGGGAATGTCGGCGAGACCCAGTACTTC

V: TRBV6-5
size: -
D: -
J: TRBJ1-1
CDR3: CASRVTVNTEAFF
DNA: TGTGCCAGCAGGGTGACGGTGAACACTGAAGCTTTCTTT

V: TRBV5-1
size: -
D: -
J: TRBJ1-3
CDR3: CASSPINADRGNTIYF
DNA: TGCGCCAGCAGCCCTATAAACGCGGACCGAGGAAACACCATATATTTT

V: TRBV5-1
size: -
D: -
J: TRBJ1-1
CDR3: CASSLAAGANTEAFF
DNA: TGCGCCAGCAGCTTGGCGGCAGGGGCGAACACTGAAGCTTTCTTT

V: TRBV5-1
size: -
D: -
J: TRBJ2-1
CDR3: CASSLADSYNEQFF
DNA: TGCGCCAGCAGCTTAGCCGACTCCTACAATGAGCAGTTCTTC

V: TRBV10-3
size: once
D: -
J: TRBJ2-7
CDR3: CAISIHRSYEQYF
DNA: TGTGCCATCAGCATCCACAGGTCTTACGAGCAGTACTTC

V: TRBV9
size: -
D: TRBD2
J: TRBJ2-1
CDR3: CASSVRLAGGGEQFF
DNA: TGTGCCAGCAGCGTTAGACTAGCGGGAGGGGGAGAGCAGTTCTTC

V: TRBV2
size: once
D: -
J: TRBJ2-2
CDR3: CASSDRWDTGELFF
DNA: TGTGCCAGCAGTGACCGATGGGACACCGGGGAGCTGTTTTTT

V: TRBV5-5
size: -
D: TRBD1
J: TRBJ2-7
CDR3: CASSSPGQGAYEQYF
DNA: TGTGCCAGCAGCTCACCGGGACAGGGAGCCTACGAGCAGTACTTC

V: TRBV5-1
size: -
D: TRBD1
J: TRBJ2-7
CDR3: CASSLGTGGEQYF
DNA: TGCGCCAGCAGCTTGGGGACAGGGGGCGAGCAGTACTTC

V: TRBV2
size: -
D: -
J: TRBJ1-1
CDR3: CASRQNRAFF
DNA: TGTGCCAGCAGACAGAATAGGGCTTTCTTT

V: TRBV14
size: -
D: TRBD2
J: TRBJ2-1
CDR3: CASSHLGLAGANEQFF
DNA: TGTGCCAGCAGTCACCTAGGACTAGCGGGAGCCAATGAGCAGTTCTTC